This TCR beta chain came from a study of blood T cells in healthy people across ages. This clonotype was recorded many times. V was trimmed by 1 base and J by 8 bases, leaving 9 bases between them. The CDR3 extends over 13 amino acids. Sample-barcoded 5' priming and a J-beta primer mix drove a second PCR of roughly 7 to 11 cycles. A template-switch adaptor with 12 random nucleotides tagged each cDNA molecule. One entry per CDR3 protein results from TCRdb running MiXCR on the 5' RACE reads. Here the sample spans fewer than 800,000 distinct CDR3 sequences, roughly 50% being singletons. Input material: blood. The rearrangement links TRBV12-3 or TRBV12-4 to TRBJ2-1; maybe TRBD1 (6 bases). The receptor comes from an older woman in good health. CDR3 nucleotides: TGTGCCAGCAGTTTAGGGTCAGGGGATGAGCAGTTCTTC. The encoded protein is CASSLGSGDEQFF.